Listed here are 2 T cell receptor beta chains from one sample, sequenced in a study of molecular identifiers for immune sequencing clone quantification. TCRdb used MiXCR to reprocess the PCR reads, holding one entry per CDR3 protein. The sample holds 45,000 to 65,000 distinct CDR3 sequences, approximately 25% seen once. Source material: naive CD8+ T cells from blood, with Jurkat cell RNA spiked in. Subset: FACS-sorted CD8+CD4-CCR7+CD45RA+ naive T cells. Every receptor here comes from a human donor in good health. Some libraries in this study had Jurkat cell RNA spiked in.

The sample holds many counts of this clonotype. The chain uses TRBV6-2 or TRBV6-3 and TRBJ2-7; 10 nucleotides match TRBD1. This CDR3 has 16 amino acids. V was pared by 6 bases and J by 4 bases, with 12 bases of the junction left unmatched. Germline assignment: CDR1 MNHEY and CDR2 SVGEGT. Written as DNA, the CDR3 is TGTGCCAGCAGCTCACCCGCGGACAGGGGGTTTTACGAGCAGTACTTC. Its translation: CASSSPADRGFYEQYF.

Points on this clonotype: Mismatch with germline at one junction end may stem from a read error. V usage is TRBV20-1 and J usage is TRBJ2-3; possibly TRBD1 for D (6 bases). The length of the CDR3 is 16 residues. Germline V gene lookup returns CDR1 DFQATT and CDR2 SNEGSKA (reference sequence). The CDR3 is CSAGDPDRILEDTQYF. The DNA for the CDR3 is TGCAGTGCTGGAGATCCAGACAGGATCCTCGAAGATACGCAGTATTTT.